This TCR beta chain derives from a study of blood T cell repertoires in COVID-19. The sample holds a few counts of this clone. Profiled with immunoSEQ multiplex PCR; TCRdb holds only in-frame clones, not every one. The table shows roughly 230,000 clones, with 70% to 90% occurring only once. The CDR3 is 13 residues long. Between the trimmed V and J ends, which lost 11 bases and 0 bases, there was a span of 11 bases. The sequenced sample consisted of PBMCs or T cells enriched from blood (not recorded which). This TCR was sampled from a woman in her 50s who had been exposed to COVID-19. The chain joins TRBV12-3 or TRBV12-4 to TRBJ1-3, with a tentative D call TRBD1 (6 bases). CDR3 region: CAGARGSGNTIYF. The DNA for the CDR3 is TGTGCCGGGGCCAGGGGCTCTGGAAACACCATATATTTT.